This entry describes one T cell receptor beta chain. The data stem from a study of blood T cell repertoires in COVID-19. Study summary: T cells, B-cell-depleted T cells, or PBMCs supplied cDNA or gDNA.

In germline, CDR1 is KGHSH, CDR2 LQKENI. V dropped 5 bases and J dropped 4; count of bases not matched to a gene: 1. This CDR3 spans 12 amino acids. Sequencing was performed with immunoSEQ multiplex PCR; in TCRdb, only in-frame clones are kept and a portion is missing. In the table there are hundreds of thousands of clones, around 90% of which are singletons. Sequenced material: peripheral blood. The receptor was derived from a man of 80 years or more with acute or convalescent COVID-19. V usage is TRBV18 and J usage is TRBJ2-5; 7 nucleotides line up with TRBD1. The CDR3: CASSSGGETQYF. The CDR3 DNA reads as TGTGCCAGCTCATCAGGGGGAGAGACCCAGTACTTC.